Included here is one TCR beta chain sequence, with context. Germline lookup yields CDR1 SGHNT and CDR2 YYREEE (reference sequence). The junction had 10 bases not matched to a gene; V was cut back by 4 bases and J by 4 bases. This CDR3 comprises 17 residues. These data belong to a study of blood T cell repertoires in COVID-19. In the study overall: Acute and convalescent COVID-19 specimens originated in the United States, Italy and Spain. PBMCs, B-cell-depleted T cells, or T cells provided the cDNA or gDNA that made up the material.

In the original processing: Amplification with reference gene primers provided the estimates of nucleated cell counts. Using immunoSEQ multiplex PCR, the repertoire was profiled, and TCRdb retains in-frame clones only, with some absent. From that table come the V and J calls and clone size; the DNA was used to work out D and trimming. The table includes 84,000 or so clones, around four fifths detected once. The V gene is TRBV5-4, the J gene TRBJ1-6, with TRBD1 matching over 8 bases. The receptor was isolated from an elderly man with active or convalescent COVID-19. Sequencing was carried out using peripheral blood. The CDR3: CASSPDDRGIYNSPLHF. In DNA, the CDR3 is TGTGCCAGCAGCCCGGACGACAGGGGAATTTATAATTCACCCCTCCACTTT.